This T cell receptor beta chain was profiled in a study of T cell responses to AZD1222 COVID-19 vaccine. Study outcomes and limitations: Sampling that yielded the repertoires occurred only after the peak T cell response.

Concerning this clone itself: Its antigen remains unknown.

The repertoire was sequenced with immunoSEQ multiplex PCR; TCRdb's copy has only in-frame clones and lacks some. The sample lists 150,000 to 200,000 clones; 88% were seen once. The CDR3 has 13 amino acids. CDR1 is SEHNR, CDR2 FQNEAQ, per germline (reference sequence). Trimming removed 6 bases at V and 1 base at J, with 9 bases between. This specimen consisted of peripheral blood, obtained 28 days after the second AZD1222 dose. The clonotype was recovered from an adult who received the AZD1222 COVID-19 vaccine. The chain is built from TRBV7-9 and TRBJ1-1, with D unclear. CDR3 bases: TGTGCCAGCAGTCCGATAGGGAACACTGAAGCTTTCTTT. Encoded protein: CASSPIGNTEAFF.